This T cell receptor (beta chain) was recovered during a study of neurological immune-mediated disorders. TCRdb independently ran MiXCR on the 5' RACE reads; one entry per CDR3 protein. This repertoire shows some 20,000 distinct CDR3 sequences, about a quarter found once; its top ten account for 30% to 35%. Germline V gene data show CDR1 as SNHLY and CDR2 as FYNNEI. Trimming left V 6 bases short and J 0 bases short, with 9 bases between. CDR3 length equals 14 residues. The chain recombines TRBV2 with TRBJ1-3, with TRBD1 as a possible D gene (6 bases). This TCR was sampled from a man aged 50 or older with HTLV-1-associated myelopathy (HAM/TSP). Sequencing was performed on PBMCs. The CDR3 DNA reads as TGTGCCAGCAGCGCACAGGGCTCTGGAAACACCATATATTTT. Translating it yields CASSAQGSGNTIYF.